This T cell receptor beta chain came from a study of T-cell memory formation after mild COVID-19. This clonotype was detected ten times or more. V was shortened by 0 bases and J by 5 bases, with 1 base between the two germline ends. Germline CDR1 is DFQATT and CDR2 is SNEGSKA (reference sequence). This CDR3 contains 10 residues. MiXCR was run by TCRdb on the 5' RACE reads, yielding one entry per CDR3 protein. The sample records roughly 160,000 distinct CDR3 sequences, 11% being singletons. Sequencing was carried out using PBMCs or a T cell subset sorted from them (not recorded which). The chain uses TRBV20-1 and TRBJ2-5; D not certain. The sequence came from a man aged 18 to 29 who had mild COVID-19 (a few samples of this study predate the infection). Cell type and time point are not known. CDR3 sequence (DNA): TGCAGTGCTAGAGATGAGACCCAGTACTTC. Its protein product is CSARDETQYF.